A single sample is the source of the 20 T cell receptor beta chains below, sequenced in a study of blood T cell repertoires in COVID-19. Clones were read by immunoSEQ multiplex PCR, and TCRdb kept only the in-frame ones, dropping some. The table records tens of thousands of clones, roughly 82% of them present only once. Material for sequencing was peripheral blood. These receptors all stem from a woman of 80 years or more with acute or convalescent COVID-19.

V is TRBV15 and J is TRBJ2-7; 16 positions match TRBD2. Germline assignment: CDR1 LNHNV and CDR2 YYDKDF (reference sequence). V shed 1 base and J 2 bases; nucleotides not matched to a gene: 8. The CDR3 is 19 amino acids. CDR3 region: CATSRAPGLAGGGTYEQYF. In DNA, the CDR3 is TGTGCCACCAGCAGAGCCCCGGGACTAGCGGGAGGGGGAACCTACGAGCAGTACTTC. The whole variable domain, remainder taken from reference TRBV15 and TRBJ2-7, is DAMVIQNPRYQVTQFGKPVTLSCSQTLNHNVMYWYQQKSSQAPKLLFHYYDKDFNNEADTPDNFQSRRPNTSFCFLDIRSPGLGDTAMYLCATSRAPGLAGGGTYEQYFGPGTRLTVT.

This chain joins TRBV7-2 and TRBJ2-1, with D perhaps matching TRBD1 (6 bases). CDR3 length equals 12 residues. CDR1 is SGHTA, CDR2 FQGNSA, per germline. Trimming pared 4 bases from V and 11 bases from J, leaving 12 bases between. The CDR3 loop reads CASSYDRLQQFF. The CDR3 bases are TGTGCCAGCAGCTACGACAGGCTCCAGCAGTTCTTC.

This chain links TRBV3-1 (or the pseudogene TRBV3-2) with TRBJ1-2, with D possibly matching TRBD1 (5 bases). Germline CDR1 LGHDT, CDR2 YNNKEL (reference sequence). Deletions cut 4 bases from V and 7 bases from J, with 22 bases between. This CDR3 is built from 16 residues. The DNA of the CDR3 is TGTGCCAGCAGCCCAGGATCGTCCCGACAGATGGGTGGCTACACCTTC. Its translation: CASSPGSSRQMGGYTF.

The rearrangement uses TRBV24-1 and TRBJ2-3; D perhaps matches TRBD2 (5 bases). V was trimmed by 5 bases and J by 10 bases, leaving 15 bases between them. Per the germline V gene, CDR1 is KGHDR and CDR2 is SFDVKD. The CDR3 totals 13 residues. This CDR3 reads CATSVSSAGAQYF. In nucleotides, the CDR3 is TGTGCCACCAGTGTCAGTAGCGCAGGTGCGCAGTATTTT.

The chain carries TRBV5-1 and TRBJ2-5, with D tentatively TRBD2 (6 bases). The CDR3 sequence is 15 residues long. Germline V gene sequence: CDR1 SGHRS, CDR2 YFSETQ. V was pared by 4 bases and J by 1 base, with 14 bases between. The CDR3 bases are TGCGCCAGCAGCCAGAGTCCGGGAGCCCAAGAGACCCAGTACTTC. Its translation is CASSQSPGAQETQYF.

This sequence joins TRBV6-5 and TRBJ2-5; TRBD1 agrees at 7 bases. The junction had 5 bases not matched to a gene; V was cut back by 6 bases and J by 4 bases. The CDR3 covers 13 residues. CDR1 and CDR2 from the germline V gene are MNHEY and SVGAGI. The CDR3 coding sequence is TGTGCCAGCAGGAAAGGACAGGCAGAGACCCAGTACTTC. Amino acid sequence: CASRKGQAETQYF.

The chain combines TRBV28 with TRBJ2-7, with D possibly matching TRBD2 (6 bases). This CDR3 is built from 14 residues. CDR1 MDHEN and CDR2 SYDVKM come from the germline V gene. Between the trimmed V and J ends, which lost 7 bases and 9 bases, there was a span of 22 bases. The CDR3 is CASTLPGGMTGQYF. The CDR3 coding sequence is TGTGCCAGCACTCTCCCCGGCGGGATGACCGGGCAGTACTTC. The full variable domain, completed using reference TRBV28 and TRBJ2-7, is DVKVTQSSRYLVKRTGEKVFLECVQDMDHENMFWYRQDPGLGLRLIYFSYDVKMKEKGDIPEGYSVSREKKERFSLILESASTNQTSMYLCASTLPGGMTGQYFGPGTRLTVT.

The V and J genes are TRBV6-5 and TRBJ2-5, with 11 bases aligning to TRBD2. The CDR3 loop spans 14 amino acids. Germline V gene lookup returns CDR1 MNHEY and CDR2 SVGAGI. After removal of 6 bases from V and 4 bases from J, the junction contained 4 bases not matched to a gene. CDR3 sequence (DNA): TGTGCCAGCAGGAGAGGACTAGCGGGAGAGACCCAGTACTTC. Translating gives CASRRGLAGETQYF.

This chain uses TRBV25-1 with TRBJ2-1; D is ambiguous. Germline V gene lookup returns CDR1 MGHDK and CDR2 SYGVNS. This CDR3 region has 13 residues. V was cut by 7 bases and J by 0 bases, with 7 bases left in between. The CDR3 coding sequence is TGTGCCAGCAAACGGAGCTCCTACAATGAGCAGTTCTTC. Protein sequence: CASKRSSYNEQFF. Full variable domain (remainder filled in from reference TRBV25-1 and TRBJ2-1): EADIYQTPRYLVIGTGKKITLECSQTMGHDKMYWYQQDPGMELHLIHYSYGVNSTEKGDLSSESTVSRIRTEHFPLTLESARPSHTSQYLCASKRSSYNEQFFGPGTRLTVL.

The V call is TRBV5-1, the J call TRBJ1-2, with 7 nucleotides matching TRBD1. The germline V gene encodes CDR1 SGHRS and CDR2 YFSETQ. V trimming: 0 bases; J trimming: 8 bases; junction bases outside the gene matches: 10. There are 15 residues in the CDR3. The DNA of the CDR3 is TGCGCCAGCAGCTTGGGCACAGGGGTGAGGCTCGGCTACACCTTC. Translated, it gives CASSLGTGVRLGYTF.

The CDR3 protein is CASSLSLAGGRGYNEQFF. DNA of the CDR3: TGTGCCAGCAGCTTATCACTAGCGGGAGGGAGGGGTTACAATGAGCAGTTCTTC. The chain couples TRBV11-2 to TRBJ2-1; 13 positions match TRBD2. The CDR3 extends over 18 amino acids. Losses at the gene ends were 2 bases for V and 4 bases for J; bases not matched to a gene: 8. From germline, CDR1 is SGHAT and CDR2 FQNNGV.

V is TRBV7-9 and J is TRBJ2-5; D remains ambiguous. Germline CDR1 and CDR2: SEHNR and FQNEAQ (reference sequence). The CDR3 has 13 amino acids. V shed 5 bases and J shed 5 bases, with 12 bases lying between them. CDR3 residues: CASSPPPGETQYF. CDR3 in DNA: TGTGCCAGCAGCCCCCCGCCCGGGGAGACCCAGTACTTC.

The V gene is TRBV5-1, the J gene TRBJ2-5; TRBD2 is a possible D gene (7 bases). The CDR3 loop spans 12 amino acids. Trimming removed 7 bases at V and 5 bases at J, with 12 bases between. Germline V gene data show CDR1 as SGHRS and CDR2 as YFSETQ. The CDR3 is CASRGAGETQYF. CDR3 in DNA: TGCGCCAGCCGGGGGGCCGGTGAGACCCAGTACTTC.

The J gene is TRBJ1-2, the V gene TRBV9; TRBD1 is a possible D gene (5 bases). The CDR3 contains 14 residues. Germline values: CDR1 SGDLS, CDR2 YYNGEE. Trimming pared 0 bases from V and 5 bases from J, leaving 11 bases between. CDR3 sequence reads: CASSVGQGLYGYTF. The CDR3 DNA reads TGTGCCAGCAGCGTAGGCCAGGGACTTTATGGCTACACCTTC.

This clone has only a few counts. The CDR3, as DNA: TGTGCCAGCAGTTTAGAGGGTTATTCACCCCTCCACTTT. Its translation is CASSLEGYSPLHF. This sequence joins TRBV27 and TRBJ1-6; D gene uncertain. Trimming left V 2 bases short and J 8 bases short, with 7 bases between. The CDR3 runs to 13 residues. Germline V lookup: CDR1 MNHEY, CDR2 SMNVEV (reference sequence).

The chain couples TRBV5-4 to TRBJ1-3, with 8 bases identical to TRBD1. The V gene's germline CDR1 is SGHNT and CDR2 YYREEE (reference sequence). V lost 1 base and J lost 0; bases outside the gene matches: 6. The CDR3 is 17 residues long. The CDR3 reads CASSLPPGTGSGNTIYF. The CDR3 DNA sequence: TGTGCCAGCAGCTTGCCCCCAGGGACAGGCTCTGGAAACACCATATATTTT.

The V and J genes are TRBV27 and TRBJ2-7; TRBD2 aligns across 8 bases. The germline V gene has CDR1 MNHEY and CDR2 SMNVEV (reference sequence). V lost 8 bases and J lost 7; bases outside the gene matches: 25. The CDR3 covers 18 residues. The CDR3: CASSPQGAGGVIGGEQYF. Written as DNA, the CDR3 is TGTGCCAGCTCTCCCCAAGGGGCGGGAGGTGTTATAGGCGGGGAGCAGTACTTC.

The chain carries TRBV2 and TRBJ1-4; 8 bases are a match to TRBD1. Germline V CDR1 and CDR2: SNHLY, FYNNEI. V lost 4 bases and J lost 8; bases outside the gene matches: 6. The CDR3 is made up of 14 amino acids. CDR3 protein: CASSGDRGEEKLFF. Written as DNA, the CDR3 is TGTGCCAGCAGTGGAGACAGGGGAGAGGAAAAACTGTTTTTT.

This clone was detected only a few times. This chain uses TRBV5-1 with TRBJ2-7; D ambiguous. The length of the CDR3 is 15 residues. The germline V gene encodes CDR1 SGHRS and CDR2 YFSETQ. Trimming took off 0 bases at V and 1 base at J, with 11 bases between the two ends. For the CDR3, the DNA is TGCGCCAGCAGCTTGGGCAGTTACCCGTCCTACGAGCAGTACTTC. It yields the protein CASSLGSYPSYEQYF.

This sequence joins TRBV2 and TRBJ1-1, with D unclear. This CDR3 contains 14 residues. Germline V CDR1 and CDR2: SNHLY, FYNNEI. Trimming removed 0 bases from V and 2 bases from J, with 7 bases in between. CDR3 amino acids: CASSEATGNTEAFF. CDR3 sequence (DNA): TGTGCCAGCAGTGAAGCGACGGGAAACACTGAAGCTTTCTTT.